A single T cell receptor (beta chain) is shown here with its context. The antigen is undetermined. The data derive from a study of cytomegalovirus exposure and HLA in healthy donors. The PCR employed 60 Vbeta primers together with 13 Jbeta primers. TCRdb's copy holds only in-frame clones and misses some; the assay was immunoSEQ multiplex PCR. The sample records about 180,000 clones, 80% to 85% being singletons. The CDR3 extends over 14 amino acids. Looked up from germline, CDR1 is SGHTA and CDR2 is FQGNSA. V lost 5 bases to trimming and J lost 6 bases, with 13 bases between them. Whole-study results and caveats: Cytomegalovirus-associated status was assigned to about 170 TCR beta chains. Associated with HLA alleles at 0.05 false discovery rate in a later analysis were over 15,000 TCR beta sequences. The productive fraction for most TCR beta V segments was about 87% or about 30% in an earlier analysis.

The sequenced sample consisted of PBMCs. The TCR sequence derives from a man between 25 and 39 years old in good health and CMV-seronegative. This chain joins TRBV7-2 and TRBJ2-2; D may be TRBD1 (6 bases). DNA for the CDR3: TGTGCCAGCAGCCCGGGACACTGGGCCGGGGAGCTGTTTTTT. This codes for CASSPGHWAGELFF.